This TCR beta chain is from a study of T cell changes during pregnancy in multiple sclerosis. The table came from immunoSEQ multiplex PCR; TCRdb's copy has only in-frame clones and leaves some out. The repertoire includes 85,000 to 95,000 clones, 91% of them detected once, and around 1.8% sits in the top ten. CDR3 length equals 15 residues. The germline CDR1 and CDR2 sequences are SGDLS and YYNGEE. With 0 bases removed from V and 2 bases from J, the gap between germline ends came to 9 bases. Sample: peripheral blood, taken after pregnancy. V gene TRBV9 combines with J gene TRBJ1-3; no clear D. The TCR was taken from a female donor in good health, enrolled as a control in a pregnancy study. The CDR3 region is CASSVVAVPGNTIYF. CDR3 nucleotides: TGTGCCAGCAGCGTAGTGGCAGTCCCTGGAAACACCATATATTTT.